Shown below are 29 T cell receptor beta chains from a single sample sequenced in a study of shared clonotypes between healthy human individuals. Profiling relied on immunoSEQ multiplex PCR, and the TCRdb table lists in-frame clones only, not all of them. The table lists about 2.4 million clones, 80% to 95% of them singletons. Sequences were obtained from naive CD4+ T cells from PBMCs. Specified subset: CD45RA+ positively selected. The receptors were gathered from a man aged 18 to 35 in good health. Some clones in this sample may be carry-over from other donors' samples.

V usage is TRBV28 and J usage is TRBJ1-2, with unresolved D. CDR1 is MDHEN, CDR2 SYDVKM, per germline. The germline V and J ends were trimmed by 6 bases and 7 bases, with 12 bases remaining between them. This CDR3 comprises 12 residues. In DNA, the CDR3 is TGTGCCAGCAGCCTGCGACAACCTGGCTACACCTTC. This sequence encodes CASSLRQPGYTF.

J is TRBJ2-7 and V is TRBV27; D unresolved. Trimming removed 3 bases at V and 0 bases at J, with 9 bases between. The germline CDR1 and CDR2 sequences are MNHEY and SMNVEV (reference sequence). CDR3 size: 14 residues. CDR3 in amino acids: CASSFAGLSYEQYF. CDR3 DNA: TGTGCCAGCAGTTTCGCAGGCCTCTCCTACGAGCAGTACTTC.

This clone was counted between two and nine times. This chain links TRBV28 with TRBJ1-5, with D possibly TRBD1 on 5 matching bases. V lost 7 bases to trimming and J lost 1 base, with 8 bases between them. The CDR3 spans 13 residues. Germline loops: CDR1 MDHEN, CDR2 SYDVKM. This CDR3 is CASMAGSNQPQHF. As DNA, the CDR3 is TGTGCCAGCATGGCAGGGAGCAATCAGCCCCAGCATTTT.

The V call is TRBV7-2, the J call TRBJ2-5, with D perhaps TRBD2 (5 bases). CDR1 is SGHTA and CDR2 is FQGNSA in the germline V gene. V was pared by 2 bases and J by 3 bases, with 10 bases between. This CDR3 is 14 amino acids long. The CDR3 here is CASSLRGPEETQYF. DNA for the CDR3: TGTGCCAGCAGCTTACGGGGTCCCGAAGAGACCCAGTACTTC.

V usage is TRBV4-1 and J usage is TRBJ2-7; 16 bases are shared with TRBD2. Germline V gene data show CDR1 as MGHRA and CDR2 as YSYEKL. Germline trimming cut 1 base from V and 7 bases from J; bases unmatched to any gene: 7. The CDR3 length is 17 residues. The CDR3 is CASSQAGTSGRAHEQYF. The CDR3 region has the DNA TGCGCCAGCAGCCAAGCAGGGACTAGCGGGAGGGCACATGAGCAGTACTTC.

The chain is built from TRBV5-1 and TRBJ2-7; TRBD1 might be the D (5 bases). The V and J ends lost 0 bases and 3 bases respectively, with 13 bases between them. Germline CDR1 SGHRS, CDR2 YFSETQ. This CDR3 is built from 15 residues. CDR3 residues: CASSLVPGPGYEQYF. For the CDR3, the DNA is TGCGCCAGCAGCTTGGTCCCAGGGCCTGGCTACGAGCAGTACTTC. Variable domain in full (rest from reference TRBV5-1 and TRBJ2-7): KAGVTQTPRYLIKTRGQQVTLSCSPISGHRSVSWYQQTPGQGLQFLFEYFSETQRNKGNFPGRFSGRQFSNSRSEMNVSTLELGDSALYLCASSLVPGPGYEQYFGPGTRLTVT.

The chain combines TRBV6-5 with TRBJ2-3; TRBD2 agrees at 7 bases. V shed 2 bases, J shed 1 base, and the junction held 6 bases outside the gene matches. Germline CDR1 and CDR2: MNHEY and SVGAGI. The CDR3 length is 16 residues. CDR3 amino acids: CASSYIGGGRTDTQYF. The CDR3 DNA reads as TGTGCCAGCAGTTACATTGGGGGAGGGCGCACAGATACGCAGTATTTT.

CDR3 sequence (DNA): TGCGCCAGCAGCCAAGATCCAAGTGTTAGGGTGAACAATGAGCAGTTCTTC. Translation: CASSQDPSVRVNNEQFF. The chain is built from TRBV4-1 and TRBJ2-1; D unclear. The length of the CDR3 is 17 residues. Germline CDR1 and CDR2: MGHRA and YSYEKL. The V and J ends lost 0 bases and 5 bases respectively, with 17 bases between them.

The chain recombines TRBV25-1 with TRBJ1-2; no clear D gene. There are 13 residues in the CDR3. Trimming left V 3 bases short and J 2 bases short, with 7 bases between. In germline, CDR1 is MGHDK, CDR2 SYGVNS. The CDR3, as DNA: TGTGCCAGCAGTGACCCATTAAACTATGGCTACACCTTC. Amino acids: CASSDPLNYGYTF.

The chain uses TRBV27 and TRBJ2-7, with D perhaps being TRBD1 or TRBD2 (5 bases each). CDR1 MNHEY and CDR2 SMNVEV come from the germline V gene (reference sequence). The CDR3 loop spans 13 amino acids. Trimming took 2 bases from V and 12 from J, leaving 17 bases between them. CDR3 protein: CASSLDRGVSPYF. Here the CDR3 DNA reads TGTGCCAGCAGTTTAGATAGAGGGGTCTCCCCGTACTTC.

J is TRBJ1-2 and V is TRBV29-1, with D possibly being TRBD1 (6 bases). The germline V and J ends were trimmed by 6 bases and 3 bases, with 17 bases remaining between them. The CDR3 is made up of 14 amino acids. CDR1 and CDR2 from the germline V gene are SQVTM and ANQGSEA. The CDR3 DNA sequence: TGCAGCGTGAGCCCGTTGGGGGCTCACTATGGCTACACCTTC. Translated: CSVSPLGAHYGYTF.

The V call is TRBV6-1, the J call TRBJ2-1, with 7 bases fitting TRBD2. V gave up 4 bases and J gave up 4 bases; unmatched junction bases: 13. The CDR3 has 17 amino acids. The germline V gene has CDR1 MNHNS and CDR2 SASEGT. The CDR3 DNA is TGTGCCAGCAGTGTTTTGGTGGAGCGGGATGGTTACAATGAGCAGTTCTTC. Translated, it gives CASSVLVERDGYNEQFF.

The V gene is TRBV7-9, the J gene TRBJ2-7; TRBD2 matches 12 bases. The CDR3 is 17 amino acids. Germline V gene sequence: CDR1 SEHNR, CDR2 FQNEAQ (reference sequence). Trimming took 3 bases from V and 4 from J; bases not matched to a gene: 10. The CDR3 DNA is TGTGCCAGCAGCTTGGGCCCTAGACTAGCGGGAGATTACGAGCAGTACTTC. This codes for CASSLGPRLAGDYEQYF.

Notes on this clone: Additional DNA sequences in this sample encode the identical CDR3. The CDR3 nucleotides are TGTGCCAGTAGTACCCTAGGGGGTGAGCAGTTCTTC. Encoded protein: CASSTLGGEQFF. This chain connects TRBV19 to TRBJ2-1; the D gene is possibly TRBD1 (6 bases). The CDR3 is made up of 12 amino acids. Looked up from germline, CDR1 is LNHDA and CDR2 is SQIVND (reference sequence). Trimming stripped 4 bases from V and 9 bases from J, with 10 bases between.

The V gene is TRBV2, the J gene TRBJ2-1, with 12 bases aligning to TRBD2. Germline V gives CDR1 SNHLY, CDR2 FYNNEI. This CDR3 is built from 15 residues. The trim removed 6 bases at V and 6 bases at J, leaving 6 bases unmatched. CDR3 DNA sequence: TGTGCCAGCAGGGGTAGGACTAGCGGGGTCAATGAGCAGTTCTTC. Protein: CASRGRTSGVNEQFF. The full variable domain, rest sourced from reference TRBV2 and TRBJ2-1, is EPEVTQTPSHQVTQMGQEVILRCVPISNHLYFYWYRQILGQKVEFLVSFYNNEISEKSEIFDDQFSVERPDGSNFTLKIRSTKLEDSAMYFCASRGRTSGVNEQFFGPGTRLTVL.

The sample holds one count of this clone. The chain carries TRBV9 and TRBJ2-5; D gene uncertain. V lost 4 bases, J lost 3 bases, and 19 bases lay in between. CDR3 length equals 16 residues. The germline V gene has CDR1 SGDLS and CDR2 YYNGEE. The CDR3 nucleotides read TGTGCCAGCAGCCCCCGGAGTCTTGGGGTGGAAGAGACCCAGTACTTC. The encoded protein is CASSPRSLGVEETQYF.

This sequence joins TRBV5-1 and TRBJ1-1, with D hard to call. CDR1 SGHRS and CDR2 YFSETQ come from the germline V gene. V lost 1 base and J lost 1, with 11 bases in between. There are 15 residues in the CDR3. The chain's CDR3 is CASSLLVDGNTEAFF. CDR3 nucleotides: TGCGCCAGCAGCTTGCTGGTTGATGGGAACACTGAAGCTTTCTTT. Full variable domain (missing parts from reference TRBV5-1 and TRBJ1-1): KAGVTQTPRYLIKTRGQQVTLSCSPISGHRSVSWYQQTPGQGLQFLFEYFSETQRNKGNFPGRFSGRQFSNSRSEMNVSTLELGDSALYLCASSLLVDGNTEAFFGQGTRLTVV.

V is TRBV27 and J is TRBJ1-6, with D possibly matching TRBD1 (6 bases). This CDR3 comprises 16 residues. Trimming left V 6 bases short and J 9 bases short, with 21 bases between. CDR1 and CDR2 from the germline V gene are MNHEY and SMNVEV (reference sequence). CDR3 protein: CASRPRQASPSSPLHF. The CDR3 coding sequence is TGTGCCAGCAGACCAAGACAGGCCTCACCGAGTTCACCCCTCCACTTT.

There are a few counts of this clone. This chain connects TRBV4-1 to TRBJ1-2, with D tentatively TRBD1 (6 bases). The CDR3 extends over 14 amino acids. V was cut by 5 bases and J by 2 bases, with 12 bases left in between. Germline values: CDR1 MGHRA, CDR2 YSYEKL. This chain's CDR3 is CASSTRTENYGYTF. CDR3 DNA: TGCGCCAGCAGCACTCGGACAGAGAACTATGGCTACACCTTC.

V is TRBV7-9 and J is TRBJ2-1; 7 bases fit TRBD2. V shed 1 base, J shed 2 bases, and the junction held 2 bases outside the gene matches. Germline-derived CDR1 and CDR2 are SEHNR and FQNEAQ (reference sequence). The CDR3 consists of 15 residues. The CDR3 loop is CASSLGTRAYNEQFF. CDR3 DNA sequence: TGTGCCAGCAGCTTAGGGACTAGGGCCTACAATGAGCAGTTCTTC.

The V call is TRBV5-1, the J call TRBJ1-4; possible D gene TRBD1, 5 bases. Deletions cut 4 bases from V and 8 bases from J, with 15 bases between. Germline CDR1 is SGHRS and CDR2 is YFSETQ. This CDR3 region has 14 residues. The CDR3 DNA reads TGCGCCAGCAGCCCCCCGGGGGGAAGGGAAAAACTGTTTTTT. Encoded protein: CASSPPGGREKLFF.

This chain connects TRBV30 to TRBJ2-7; D possibly corresponds to TRBD1 (6 bases). Looked up from germline, CDR1 is GTSNPN and CDR2 is SVGIG (reference sequence). The CDR3 covers 13 residues. Trimming took 4 bases from V and 9 from J, leaving 19 bases between them. Here the CDR3 reads CAWTTRGQPWQYF. For the CDR3, the DNA is TGTGCCTGGACTACCCGAGGACAGCCGTGGCAGTACTTC.

The chain is built from TRBV7-9 and TRBJ2-3, with 7 nucleotides matching TRBD1. The CDR3 contains 16 residues. V gave up 6 bases and J gave up 1 base; unmatched junction bases: 10. Germline loops: CDR1 SEHNR, CDR2 FQNEAQ (reference sequence). CDR3 amino acids: CASSYNRGRGTDTQYF. In DNA, the CDR3 is TGTGCCAGCAGTTATAACAGGGGAAGGGGCACAGATACGCAGTATTTT. Filled out from reference TRBV7-9 and TRBJ2-3, the complete variable domain reads DTGVSQNPRHKITKRGQNVTFRCDPISEHNRLYWYRQTLGQGPEFLTYFQNEAQLEKSRLLSDRFSAERPKGSFSTLEIQRTEQGDSAMYLCASSYNRGRGTDTQYFGPGTRLTVL.

This chain uses TRBV9 with TRBJ1-2, with D tentatively TRBD1 (5 bases). CDR1 and CDR2 from the germline V gene are SGDLS and YYNGEE. Between the trimmed V and J ends, which lost 5 bases and 7 bases, there was a span of 24 bases. CDR3 size: 16 residues. The CDR3: CASRGIMTERIGGYTF. The CDR3 DNA reads as TGTGCCAGCAGGGGGATCATGACAGAACGCATCGGTGGCTACACCTTC.

CDR3 residues: CAARTTRMNTEAFF. CDR3 bases: TGTGCCGCAAGGACGACTCGAATGAACACTGAAGCTTTCTTT. The chain recombines TRBV10-3 with TRBJ1-1; D is undetermined. Trimming removed 11 bases from V and 0 bases from J, with 16 bases in between. Per germline, CDR1 ENHRY and CDR2 SYGVKD. CDR3 length equals 14 residues.

The chain has TRBV5-1 and TRBJ2-3, with 9 nucleotides matching TRBD1. Germline V gives CDR1 SGHRS, CDR2 YFSETQ. J lost 4 bases, V lost 2 bases, and 5 bases had no gene match. This CDR3 has 15 amino acids. CDR3 DNA sequence: TGCGCCAGCAGCTTAATCGGGACAGGGCCAGATACGCAGTATTTT. Amino acid sequence: CASSLIGTGPDTQYF. The whole variable domain, remainder taken from reference TRBV5-1 and TRBJ2-3, is KAGVTQTPRYLIKTRGQQVTLSCSPISGHRSVSWYQQTPGQGLQFLFEYFSETQRNKGNFPGRFSGRQFSNSRSEMNVSTLELGDSALYLCASSLIGTGPDTQYFGPGTRLTVL.

The rearrangement joins TRBV14 to TRBJ2-7, with D perhaps being TRBD1 or TRBD2 (5 bases each). This CDR3 contains 12 residues. With 3 bases removed from V and 9 bases from J, the gap between germline ends came to 12 bases. The germline V gene has CDR1 SGHDN and CDR2 FVKESK. DNA for the CDR3: TGTGCCAGCAGCCAGGGGACCTTCCGGCAGTACTTC. Residues: CASSQGTFRQYF.

The gene calls are TRBV9 and TRBJ2-1; D ambiguous. From germline, CDR1 is SGDLS and CDR2 YYNGEE. The CDR3 covers 16 residues. Deletions cut 3 bases from V and 4 bases from J, with 17 bases between. This CDR3 is CASSGLVGLGYNEQFF. CDR3 sequence (DNA): TGTGCCAGCAGCGGCCTAGTAGGATTGGGGTACAATGAGCAGTTCTTC.

V usage is TRBV18 and J usage is TRBJ2-1, with D tentatively TRBD1 (5 bases). CDR3 length: 14 residues. V was clipped by 6 bases and J by 5 bases, with 14 bases between them. Germline CDR1 reads KGHSH; CDR2 reads LQKENI. CDR3 coding DNA: TGTGCCAGCTCCTGGGGCGGCGCACACAATGAGCAGTTCTTC. This translates into CASSWGGAHNEQFF.